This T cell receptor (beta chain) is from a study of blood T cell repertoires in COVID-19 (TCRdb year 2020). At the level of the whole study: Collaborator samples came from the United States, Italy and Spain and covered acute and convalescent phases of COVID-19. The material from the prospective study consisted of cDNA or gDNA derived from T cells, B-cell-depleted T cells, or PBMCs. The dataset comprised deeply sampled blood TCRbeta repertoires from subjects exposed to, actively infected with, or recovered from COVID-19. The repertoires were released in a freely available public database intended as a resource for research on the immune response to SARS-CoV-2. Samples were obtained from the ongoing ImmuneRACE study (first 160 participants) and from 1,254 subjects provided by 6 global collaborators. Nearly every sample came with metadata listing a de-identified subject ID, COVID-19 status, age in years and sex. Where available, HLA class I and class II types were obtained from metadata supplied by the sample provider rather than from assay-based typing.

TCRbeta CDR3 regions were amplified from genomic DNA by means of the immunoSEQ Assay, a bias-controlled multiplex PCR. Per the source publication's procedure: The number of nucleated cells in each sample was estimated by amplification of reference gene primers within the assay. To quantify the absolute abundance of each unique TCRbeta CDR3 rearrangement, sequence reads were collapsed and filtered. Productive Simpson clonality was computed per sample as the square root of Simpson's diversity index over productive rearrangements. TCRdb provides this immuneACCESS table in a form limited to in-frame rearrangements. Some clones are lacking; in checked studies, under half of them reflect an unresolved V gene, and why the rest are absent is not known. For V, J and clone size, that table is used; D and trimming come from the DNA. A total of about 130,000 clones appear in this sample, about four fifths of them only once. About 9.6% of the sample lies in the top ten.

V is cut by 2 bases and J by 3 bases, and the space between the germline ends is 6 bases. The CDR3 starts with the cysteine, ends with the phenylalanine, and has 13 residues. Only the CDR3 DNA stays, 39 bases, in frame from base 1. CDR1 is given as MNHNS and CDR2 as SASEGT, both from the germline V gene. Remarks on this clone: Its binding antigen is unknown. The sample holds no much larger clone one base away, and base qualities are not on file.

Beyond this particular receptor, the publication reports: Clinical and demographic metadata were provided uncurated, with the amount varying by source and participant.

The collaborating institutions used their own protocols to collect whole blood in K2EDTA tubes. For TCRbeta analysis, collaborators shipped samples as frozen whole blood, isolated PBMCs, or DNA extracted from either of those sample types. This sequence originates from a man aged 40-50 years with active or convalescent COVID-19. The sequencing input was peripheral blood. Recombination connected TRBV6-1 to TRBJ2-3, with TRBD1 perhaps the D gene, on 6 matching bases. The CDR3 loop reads CASSEQGTDTQYF. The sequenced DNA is TGTGCCAGCAGTGAACAGGGGACAGATACGCAGTATTTT.